These 3 T cell receptor beta chains came from one sample sequenced in a study of blood T cell repertoires in COVID-19. TCRdb keeps only in-frame clones here, not all; method: immunoSEQ multiplex PCR. In the table there are 200,000 to 250,000 clones, 70% to 90% of which are singletons. The sequencing sample was made of peripheral blood. The receptors stem from a woman aged 45-60 years with active or convalescent COVID-19.

This chain uses TRBV7-9 with TRBJ2-1; 9 bases are a match to TRBD2. The CDR3 totals 16 residues. CDR1 is SEHNR, CDR2 FQNEAQ, per germline (reference sequence). The V and J ends lost 3 bases and 8 bases, in that order; junction bases with no gene match: 11. CDR3 sequence (DNA): TGTGCCAGCAGCTTGGGTAGCGGGAGCCGACGGGATGAGCAGTTCTTC. Protein: CASSLGSGSRRDEQFF.

This chain links TRBV6-5 with TRBJ1-6, with a possible D match to TRBD1 (6 bases). CDR3 size: 13 residues. V gave up 5 bases and J gave up 10 bases, with 12 bases separating them. From germline, CDR1 is MNHEY and CDR2 SVGAGI. The DNA of the CDR3 is TGTGCCAGCAGTCCTTACAGGGTCTCACCCCTCCACTTT. This gives the protein CASSPYRVSPLHF.

The rearrangement joins TRBV14 to TRBJ2-1; 8 nucleotides line up with TRBD2. Germline loops: CDR1 SGHDN, CDR2 FVKESK. The CDR3 totals 16 residues. J was trimmed by 0 bases and V by 2 bases; bases with no gene match: 3. The CDR3 DNA reads TGTGCCAGCAGCCAATTAGCGGGAAGCTCCTACAATGAGCAGTTCTTC. This sequence encodes CASSQLAGSSYNEQFF.